This T cell receptor beta chain was obtained from a study of post-analysis software for immune sequencing data. Study-level information: Relapsing-remitting, secondary progressive and progressive-relapsing forms of multiple sclerosis all featured among disease courses. The study's findings and limits: Relative to controls, patients had a handful of TRBV segments at higher frequency, with TRBV5-6, TRBV5-1 and TRBV20-1 among these. Under F measure analysis, samples from one preparation batch co-clustered strongly. Those with multiple sclerosis, the patient group, showed significantly lower normalized Chao1 diversity than controls.

As concerns this clonotype: Its antigen is not identified. A clone one base away is much larger, so this may be a read error.

cDNA libraries for TCR beta contained unique molecular identifiers. Each sample of roughly 0.95 to 10 million input T cells yielded around 500,000 cDNA molecules, so each molecule approximated one T cell. One entry per CDR3 protein results from TCRdb running MiXCR on the PCR reads. The sample lists about 180,000 distinct CDR3 sequences, about 29% occurring once. This CDR3 region has 13 residues. Trimming removed 8 bases from V and 7 bases from J, with 18 bases in between. In germline, CDR1 is SNHLY, CDR2 FYNNEI. The specimen sequenced was blood. V and J are TRBV2 and TRBJ2-7; D uncertain. The sequence came from a girl aged 10 to 17 with multiple sclerosis. The CDR3 DNA sequence: TGTGCCAGCCTCGGCAGCTCCTACAATGAGCAGTACTTC. Translating gives CASLGSSYNEQYF.